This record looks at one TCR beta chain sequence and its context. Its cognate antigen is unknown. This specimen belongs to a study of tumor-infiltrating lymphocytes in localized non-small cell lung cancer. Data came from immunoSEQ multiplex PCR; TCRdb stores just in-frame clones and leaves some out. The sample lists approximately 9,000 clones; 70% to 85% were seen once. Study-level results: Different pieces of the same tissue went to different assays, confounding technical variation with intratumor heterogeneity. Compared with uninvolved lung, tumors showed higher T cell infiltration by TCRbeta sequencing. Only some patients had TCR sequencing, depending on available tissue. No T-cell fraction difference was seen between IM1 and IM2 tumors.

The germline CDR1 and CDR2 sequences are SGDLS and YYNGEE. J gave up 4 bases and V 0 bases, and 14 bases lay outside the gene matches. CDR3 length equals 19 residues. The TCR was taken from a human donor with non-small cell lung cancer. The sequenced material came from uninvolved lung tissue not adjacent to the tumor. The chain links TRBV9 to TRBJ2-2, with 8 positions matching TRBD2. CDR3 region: CASSVGRPAGDFFTGELFF. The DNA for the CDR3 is TGTGCCAGCAGCGTAGGAAGGCCAGCGGGGGATTTCTTCACCGGGGAGCTGTTTTTT.